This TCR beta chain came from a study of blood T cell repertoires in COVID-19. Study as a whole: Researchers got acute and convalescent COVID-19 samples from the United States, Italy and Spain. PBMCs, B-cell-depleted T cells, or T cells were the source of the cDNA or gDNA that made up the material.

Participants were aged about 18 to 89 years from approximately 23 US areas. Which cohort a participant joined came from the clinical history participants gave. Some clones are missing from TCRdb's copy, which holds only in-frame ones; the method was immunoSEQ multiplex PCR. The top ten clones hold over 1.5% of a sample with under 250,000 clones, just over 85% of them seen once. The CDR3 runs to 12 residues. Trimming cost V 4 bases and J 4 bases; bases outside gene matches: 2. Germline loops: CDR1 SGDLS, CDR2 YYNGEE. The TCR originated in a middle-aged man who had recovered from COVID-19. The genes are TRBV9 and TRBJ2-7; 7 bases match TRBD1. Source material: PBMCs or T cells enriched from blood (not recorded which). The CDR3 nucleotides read TGTGCCAGCAGCACGGGACAGTACGAGCAGTACTTC. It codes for CASSTGQYEQYF. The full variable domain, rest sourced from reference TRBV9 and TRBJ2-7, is DSGVTQTPKHLITATGQRVTLRCSPRSGDLSVYWYQQSLDQGLQFLIQYYNGEERAKGNILERFSAQQFPDLHSELNLSSLELGDSALYFCASSTGQYEQYFGPGTRLTVT.